This is a list of T cell receptor beta chains from one sample in a study of vaccination and CD4 T cells after COVID-19. TCRdb re-called the PCR reads through MiXCR, storing one row per CDR3 protein. The sample contains 450 to 600 distinct CDR3 sequences, roughly 15% of which appear only once. These receptors' antigens are unknown. What was sequenced was CD4+ T cells from blood, cultured in vitro. These receptors all stem from a human donor in good health. Each CDR3 is given with its conserved first and last residue. D genes are given only for firm matches. Rows give clone size only sometimes, using once, few, many, or a class for an expanded clone.

TRBJ1-1	TRBV6-2/TRBV6-3	medium-sized	NA	CASSLSIRGTEAFF	TGTGCCAGCAGCCTATCCATCAGGGGCACTGAAGCTTTCTTT
TRBJ2-1	TRBV7-3	large	TRBD1	CASSLLQGDEQFF	TGTGCCAGCAGCCTATTACAGGGGGATGAGCAGTTCTTC
TRBJ2-7	TRBV5-8	NA	TRBD1	CASSRGPGQGRHEQYF	TGTGCCAGCAGCCGGGGGCCGGGACAGGGAAGGCACGAGCAGTACTTC
TRBJ2-1	TRBV20-1	few	TRBD2	CSLARGGRDPFF	TGCAGTCTAGCGCGAGGCGGGAGGGATCCGTTCTTC
TRBJ2-7	TRBV6-1	few	TRBD1	CASTSPDRAVEQYF	TGTGCCAGCACATCACCGGACAGGGCCGTTGAGCAGTACTTC
TRBJ2-1	TRBV5-1	once	NA	CASSLASGVPYNEQFF	TGCGCCAGCAGCTTGGCTTCAGGGGTGCCCTACAATGAGCAGTTCTTC
TRBJ2-2	TRBV7-8	medium-sized	TRBD2	CASSLAESGLAGNTGELFF	TGTGCCAGCAGCTTAGCTGAATCGGGCCTAGCGGGGAACACCGGGGAGCTGTTTTTT
TRBJ2-3	TRBV27	few	TRBD2	CASSSRTSGRDTQYF	TGTGCCAGCAGTTCCCGGACTAGCGGGCGAGATACGCAGTATTTT
TRBJ2-5	TRBV20-1	medium-sized	TRBD2	CSARAGGETQYF	TGCAGTGCTAGAGCGGGGGGTGAGACCCAGTACTTC
TRBJ1-5	TRBV7-9	large	NA	CASSPTDAGDQPQHF	TGTGCCAGCAGTCCAACGGATGCCGGGGATCAGCCCCAGCATTTT
TRBJ1-2	TRBV6-1	large	TRBD1	CASSPTGGYGYTF	TGTGCCAGCAGTCCCACAGGGGGCTATGGCTACACCTTC
TRBJ2-1	TRBV5-1	few	TRBD2	CASSVGRGLASYEQFF	TGCGCCAGCAGCGTGGGACGGGGACTAGCGTCCTATGAGCAGTTCTTC
TRBJ2-1	TRBV7-3	medium-sized	TRBD1	CASSLLTTGASNEQFF	TGTGCCAGCAGCTTACTAACGACAGGGGCCTCCAATGAGCAGTTCTTC
TRBJ1-1	TRBV7-3	NA	NA	CASNLKGGRRSTEAFF	TGTGCCAGCAACTTAAAGGGGGGTCGGAGGAGCACTGAAGCTTTCTTT
TRBJ2-7	TRBV5-6	few	NA	CASSSQPRGWYEQYF	TGTGCCAGCAGCTCGCAACCTCGCGGTTGGTACGAGCAGTACTTC
TRBJ2-7	TRBV27	few	TRBD1	CASRLDRVNYEQYF	TGTGCCAGCAGACTCGACAGGGTGAACTACGAGCAGTACTTC
TRBJ1-1	TRBV21-1	medium-sized	NA	CASTSAATEAFF	TGTGCCAGCACCTCGGCGGCCACTGAAGCTTTCTTT
TRBJ2-4	TRBV3-1	once	NA	CASSDAPGAGNIQYF	TGTGCCAGCAGCGACGCCCCGGGGGCGGGAAACATTCAGTACTTC
TRBJ1-5	TRBV10-3	medium-sized	TRBD1	CAISDTGTDNQPQHF	TGTGCCATCAGTGATACCGGGACAGACAATCAGCCCCAGCATTTT
TRBJ2-7	TRBV21-1	medium-sized	NA	CASSKHTYEQYF	TGTGCCAGCAGCAAACATACCTACGAGCAGTACTTC
TRBJ1-2	TRBV27	large	NA	CASSLGPAYSYGYTF	TGTGCCAGCAGTTTGGGACCGGCCTACAGCTATGGCTACACCTTC
TRBJ2-6	TRBV5-1	few	TRBD2	CASSLAASGGAGANVLTF	TGCGCCAGCAGCTTGGCGGCTAGCGGGGGAGCTGGGGCCAACGTCCTGACTTTC
TRBJ2-1	TRBV12-3/TRBV12-4	NA	NA	CASREIGWNNEQFF	TGTGCCAGCAGGGAAATCGGTTGGAACAATGAGCAGTTCTTC
TRBJ1-6	TRBV12-3/TRBV12-4	few	TRBD1	CASSPGQGNSPLHF	TGTGCCAGCAGCCCCGGACAGGGGAATTCACCCCTCCACTTT
TRBJ1-1	TRBV19	large	TRBD1	CASRNRGNTEAFF	TGTGCCAGCCGGAACAGGGGGAACACTGAAGCTTTCTTT
TRBJ1-1	TRBV14	NA	NA	CASSLVGGGEALF	TGTGCCAGCAGCCTGGTCGGGGGCGGTGAAGCTCTCTTT
TRBJ2-2	TRBV28	large	NA	CASSSRGIGELFF	TGTGCCAGCAGTTCCCGTGGTATAGGGGAGCTGTTTTTT
TRBJ2-5	TRBV6-1	NA	NA	CASSEDYSGQQETQYF	TGTGCCAGCAGTGAAGACTATAGCGGACAGCAAGAGACCCAGTACTTC
TRBJ2-4	TRBV12-3/TRBV12-4	few	TRBD1	CASMETGLNIQYF	TGTGCCAGCATGGAGACAGGGCTGAACATTCAGTACTTC
TRBJ2-5	TRBV11-2	NA	TRBD2	CASSAGLAEQETQYF	TGTGCCAGCAGCGCTGGACTAGCGGAACAAGAGACCCAGTACTTC
TRBJ1-2	TRBV2	medium-sized	NA	CASSEIRQTFYTF	TGTGCCAGCAGTGAAATAAGGCAGACCTTCTACACCTTC
TRBJ1-2	TRBV7-2	large	NA	CASSSAAYGYTF	TGTGCCAGCAGCTCCGCGGCCTATGGCTACACCTTC
TRBJ2-3	TRBV20-1	few	NA	CSARDVRTTSTDTQYF	TGCAGTGCTAGAGATGTGAGGACAACAAGCACAGATACGCAGTATTTT
TRBJ2-1	TRBV20-1	medium-sized	NA	CSARDLSSQAYNEQFF	TGCAGTGCTAGAGATCTGTCTAGCCAAGCCTACAATGAGCAGTTCTTC
TRBJ1-1	TRBV7-6	large	TRBD1	CASSLSYRGHGTEAFF	TGTGCCAGCAGCTTATCCTACAGGGGGCACGGCACTGAAGCTTTCTTT
TRBJ2-7	TRBV5-6	few	NA	CASSLALYYEQYF	TGTGCCAGCAGCTTGGCCTTATACTACGAGCAGTACTTC
TRBJ1-6	TRBV3-1	few	TRBD1	CASSRGTGGSPLHF	TGTGCCAGCAGCCGAGGGACAGGGGGATCACCCCTCCACTTT
TRBJ1-6	TRBV28	medium-sized	NA	CASSLRRTYSYNSPLHF	TGTGCCAGCAGTTTACGCAGAACATATTCCTATAATTCACCCCTCCACTTT
TRBJ2-7	TRBV12-3/TRBV12-4	few	TRBD1	CASTWDSGSYEQYF	TGTGCCAGCACCTGGGACAGCGGAAGCTACGAGCAGTACTTC
TRBJ2-1	TRBV6-1	medium-sized	TRBD2	CASSESGGGGFF	TGTGCCAGCAGTGAAAGTGGTGGGGGGGGGTTCTTC
TRBJ2-7	TRBV11-1	NA	TRBD1	CASSLAGTGGLYEQYF	TGTGCCAGCAGCTTAGCTGGGACAGGGGGCCTCTACGAGCAGTACTTC
TRBJ1-2	TRBV7-9	large	NA	CASSTNIGGRNYGYTF	TGTGCCAGCAGCACGAATATCGGGGGCAGGAACTATGGCTACACCTTC
TRBJ2-5	TRBV5-1	NA	NA	CASSLSRQEIQYF	TGCGCCAGCAGCTTGTCCCGCCAAGAGATCCAGTACTTC
TRBJ2-5	TRBV5-1	few	NA	CASSLQAEETQYF	TGCGCCAGCAGCTTGCAAGCCGAAGAGACCCAGTACTTC
TRBJ1-5	TRBV10-3	medium-sized	NA	CAISEFGGNQPQHF	TGTGCCATCAGTGAGTTCGGGGGCAATCAGCCCCAGCATTTT
TRBJ1-3	TRBV20-1	medium-sized	NA	CSARDIQGGENTIYF	TGCAGTGCTAGAGATATTCAAGGCGGCGAAAACACCATATATTTT